This T cell receptor (beta chain) was identified in a study of shared clonotypes between healthy human individuals. Cells designated naive CD8 were CD45RO-negative and were positively selected for CCR7, with terminally differentiated effector memory CD45RA+ cells excluded. The repertoire was sequenced with immunoSEQ multiplex PCR; TCRdb's copy has only in-frame clones and lacks some. This sample has hundreds of thousands of clones, with roughly 95% found just once. Whole-study results and caveats: Though the depth was large, rarefaction showed that sorted-subset sequencing was incomplete.

This clone was recorded once. Its cognate antigen is unknown. The source material was naive CD8+ T cells sorted from blood. The TCR was taken from a woman in her 30s in good health.

CDR3 residues: CASSVIGGRDETQYF. The CDR3 bases are TGTGCCAGCAGCGTAATAGGCGGGAGAGATGAGACCCAGTACTTC. V and J are TRBV9 and TRBJ2-5, with 7 nucleotides matching TRBD2. CDR1 is SGDLS, CDR2 YYNGEE, per germline. The length of the CDR3 is 15 residues. Trimming removed 1 base from V and 5 bases from J; junction bases left unmatched: 8.